The 10 T cell receptor beta chains presented below share a single source sample, sequenced in a study of T cells in Graves' hyperthyroidism and ophthalmopathy. Amplification of TCR beta CDR3 regions was performed using RNA transcripts as template. The TCR CDR3 first-round RT-PCR relied on the HTBI primer set. TCRdb passed the multiplex PCR reads through MiXCR, listing each CDR3 protein once. The sample lists 390,000 or so distinct CDR3 sequences; roughly 14% were seen once. Sequenced: blood. The receptor set was obtained from a man between 18 and 35 years old with Graves' ophthalmopathy.

This clonotype was seen many times. The J gene is TRBJ1-4, the V gene TRBV5-5; no clear D. The CDR3 runs to 13 residues. Germline lookup yields CDR1 SGHKS and CDR2 YYEKEE (reference sequence). Trimming took off 0 bases at V and 8 bases at J, with 8 bases between the two ends. CDR3 sequence: CASSLAPGEKLFF. In DNA form, the CDR3 reads TGTGCCAGCAGCTTGGCCCCGGGAGAAAAACTGTTTTTT. Based on the CDR3 plus reference TRBV5-5 and TRBJ1-4, the full variable domain is DAGVTQSPTHLIKTRGQQVTLRCSPISGHKSVSWYQQVLGQGPQFIFQYYEKEERGRGNFPDRFSARQFPNYSSELNVNALLLGDSALYLCASSLAPGEKLFFGSGTQLSVL.

This clonotype has only a few counts. The V and J genes are TRBV20-1 and TRBJ2-7, with TRBD2 identical over 15 bases. Germline lookup yields CDR1 DFQATT and CDR2 SNEGSKA (reference sequence). The trim removed 0 bases at V and 0 bases at J, leaving 6 bases unmatched. CDR3 size: 18 residues. CDR3 coding DNA: TGCAGTGCTAGAGATCCGGGGACTAGCGGGAGGCACTCCTACGAGCAGTACTTC. Residues: CSARDPGTSGRHSYEQYF.

Only a few counts were recorded for this clonotype. This rearrangement joins TRBV27 to TRBJ1-6; no clear D gene. There are 14 residues in the CDR3. Germline V gives CDR1 MNHEY, CDR2 SMNVEV (reference sequence). Trimming left V 5 bases short and J 3 bases short, with 8 bases between. The CDR3 nucleotides read TGTGCCAGCAGTCAACAGAGCTATAATTCACCCCTCCACTTT. Amino acids: CASSQQSYNSPLHF.

This sequence joins TRBV6-1 and TRBJ2-7; 10 bases are a match to TRBD1. The CDR3 loop spans 14 amino acids. Trimming at V came to 5 bases and at J to 5 bases, leaving 6 bases not matched to a gene. Germline assignment: CDR1 MNHNS and CDR2 SASEGT. DNA of the CDR3: TGTGCCAGCAGTCACCCGGGACAGGGGAACGAGCAGTACTTC. Encoded protein: CASSHPGQGNEQYF.

The V gene is TRBV6-2 or TRBV6-3, the J gene TRBJ2-1; D is possibly TRBD1 (6 bases). Germline V CDR1 and CDR2: MNHEY, SVGEGT. CDR3 length: 16 amino acids. V lost 6 bases to trimming and J lost 4 bases, with 19 bases between them. CDR3 in amino acids: CASSPGLGARYNEQFF. CDR3 in DNA: TGTGCCAGCAGCCCGGGGCTGGGGGCGAGGTACAATGAGCAGTTCTTC.

This clonotype was picked up many times. The V gene is TRBV6-5, the J gene TRBJ2-2; D gene uncertain. The length of the CDR3 is 13 residues. CDR1 and CDR2 from the germline V gene are MNHEY and SVGAGI. Between the trimmed V and J ends, which lost 2 bases and 4 bases, there was a span of 5 bases. DNA of the CDR3: TGTGCCAGCAGTTACGCTGCCACCGGGGAGCTGTTTTTT. Its protein is CASSYAATGELFF.

This clonotype was counted only a few times. The chain employs TRBV12-3 or TRBV12-4 and TRBJ2-3; TRBD2 agrees at 10 bases. Trimming at V came to 6 bases and at J to 4 bases, leaving 7 bases not matched to a gene. This CDR3 region has 15 residues. The CDR3 region has the DNA TGTGCCAGCAGCCTTAGCGGGGGGCCCGCAGATACGCAGTATTTT. Protein sequence: CASSLSGGPADTQYF.

This chain links TRBV7-9 with TRBJ2-7; weak D call: TRBD1 (5 bases). The CDR3 consists of 14 residues. With 7 bases removed from V and 5 bases from J, the gap between germline ends came to 18 bases. Germline V gene lookup returns CDR1 SEHNR and CDR2 FQNEAQ (reference sequence). The CDR3 DNA follows: TGTGCCAGCATCATGTACGGTGGGGCCAACGAGCAGTACTTC. It encodes CASIMYGGANEQYF.

This clonotype was found a few times. The V call is TRBV12-3 or TRBV12-4, the J call TRBJ1-2, with a tentative D call TRBD1 (5 bases). The V end lost 5 bases, the J end lost 4 bases, and 11 bases lay between the germline ends. CDR3 size: 13 residues. The CDR3 DNA sequence: TGTGCCAGCAGTAGGGACTCAAGCTATGGCTACACCTTC. Its translation: CASSRDSSYGYTF.

J is TRBJ1-1 and V is TRBV6-1; 7 bases match TRBD1. The germline CDR1 and CDR2 sequences are MNHNS and SASEGT. V lost 7 bases, J lost 3 bases, and 14 bases stayed unmatched. This CDR3 comprises 16 residues. CDR3 nucleotides: TGTGCCAGCAATCTCCGTATTGACAGGGTGTACACTGAAGCTTTCTTT. As protein: CASNLRIDRVYTEAFF.